A selection of T cell receptor beta chains follows, all from one sample in a study of cytomegalovirus exposure and HLA in healthy donors. Data came from immunoSEQ multiplex PCR; TCRdb stores just in-frame clones and leaves some out. The table records under 200,000 clones, roughly 65% of them present only once. The sample comprised PBMCs. These receptors were collected from a young woman in good health and CMV-seropositive. CDR3s include the opening cysteine and the closing phenylalanine or tryptophan. D genes are given only for firm matches. Only part of the rows carry a size: once, few, many, or a class if the clone is expanded.

J gene	clone size	D gene	V gene	CDR3 DNA	CDR3 protein
TRBJ1-2	.	.	TRBV28	TGTGCCAGCAGAGGACTTAATATAGTCAATGGCTACACCTTC	CASRGLNIVNGYTF
TRBJ2-1	few	.	TRBV11-2	TGTGCCAGCACCGATTTACAGGGAAGAAATGAGCAGTTCTTC	CASTDLQGRNEQFF
TRBJ2-1	.	TRBD2	TRBV5-1	TGCGCCAGCAGTAGAGCCGGGACTAGTGGCAATGAGCAGTTCTTC	CASSRAGTSGNEQFF
TRBJ1-3	.	TRBD1	TRBV15	TGTGCCACCAGCAAAGACAGGGACTCTGGAAACACCATATATTTT	CATSKDRDSGNTIYF
TRBJ2-1	.	TRBD1	TRBV15	TGTGCCACCAGCCAGCCGGAACAGGGGGCCGGTGTAATTTACAATGAGCAGTTCTTC	CATSQPEQGAGVIYNEQFF
TRBJ1-5	.	.	TRBV2	TGTGCCAGCACGTCTGACAGAAATCAGCCCCAGCATTTT	CASTSDRNQPQHF
TRBJ1-4	few	TRBD1	TRBV29-1	TGCAGCGCTAGGGGGGACAGGGAAGACACAACTAATGAAAAACTGTTTTTT	CSARGDREDTTNEKLFF
TRBJ2-7	.	TRBD1	TRBV27	TGTGCCAGCAGTTGGGCCCAGGGGGCCTACGAGCAGTACTTC	CASSWAQGAYEQYF
TRBJ1-1	.	.	TRBV7-2	TGTGCCAGCAGCTTCAGGGCCTTTAACACTGAAGCTTTCTTT	CASSFRAFNTEAFF
TRBJ2-7	.	TRBD1	TRBV6-5	TGTGCCAGCAGTGGACAGGGGTTGGTCTACGAGCAGTACTTC	CASSGQGLVYEQYF
TRBJ2-7	.	.	TRBV6-1	TGTGCCAGCGGAAGAGGGAGCCCCTACGAGCAGTACTTC	CASGRGSPYEQYF
TRBJ2-5	.	TRBD1	TRBV5-1	TGCGCCAGCAGCGCGGGACAGGCCGACGAGACCCAGTACTTC	CASSAGQADETQYF
TRBJ2-7	few	TRBD1	TRBV29-1	TGCAGCGTTGAAGATGGGGGGACAGGGTCTTCGGGCTACGAGCAGTACTTC	CSVEDGGTGSSGYEQYF
TRBJ2-7	.	.	TRBV7-2	TGTGCCAGCAGCTTAGATCTATACGAGCAGTACTTC	CASSLDLYEQYF
TRBJ1-5	.	.	TRBV28	TGTGCCAGCAGTTTATTCGTGTCGCCGGATCAGCCCCAGCATTTT	CASSLFVSPDQPQHF
TRBJ1-1	.	.	TRBV7-8	TGTGCCAGCAGCTTAACCCTCGGGGGCACTGAAGCTTTCTTT	CASSLTLGGTEAFF
TRBJ2-2	.	.	TRBV11-2	TGTGCCAGCAGCGCAGGGTCGGGGCCCAGGGGCACCGGGGAGCTGTTTTTT	CASSAGSGPRGTGELFF
TRBJ2-7	.	TRBD2	TRBV13	TGTGCCAGCAGCTTAAATGGCCCTAGCGGGGGGGCCTACGAGCAGTACTTC	CASSLNGPSGGAYEQYF
TRBJ2-3	.	TRBD1	TRBV2	TGTGCCAGCAGTGACCTCGGGACAGGGGACACAGATACGCAGTATTTT	CASSDLGTGDTDTQYF
TRBJ1-1	few	.	TRBV5-1	TGCGCCAGCAGCTTGACCTCAGGCATTGAAGCTTTCTTT	CASSLTSGIEAFF
TRBJ2-6	few	TRBD1	TRBV27	TGTGCCAGCAGTTTAGACAGGGACCACTCTGGGGCCAACGTCCTGACTTTC	CASSLDRDHSGANVLTF
TRBJ2-2	.	TRBD1	TRBV5-1	TGCGCCAGCAGGGGACAGCCGAACACCGGGGAGCTGTTTTTT	CASRGQPNTGELFF
TRBJ2-7	.	TRBD2	TRBV9	TGTGCCAGCAGCGGGGGACTAGCGGGATCAGAGCAGTACTTC	CASSGGLAGSEQYF
TRBJ1-1	.	.	TRBV30	TGTGCCTGGAGTGGAGTCTCCACTGAAGCTTTCTTT	CAWSGVSTEAFF
TRBJ2-7	.	TRBD2	TRBV6-1	TGTGCCAGCGGCGGGCCTAGCGGGGACTCCTACGAGCAGTACTTC	CASGGPSGDSYEQYF
TRBJ2-7	few	TRBD1	TRBV12-5	TGTGCTAGTGGTGCTATCCGGGACAGCTCCTACGAGCAGTACTTC	CASGAIRDSSYEQYF
TRBJ2-5	.	.	TRBV28	TGTGCCAGCAGTCTCCTCCAAGAGACCCAGTACTTC	CASSLLQETQYF
TRBJ1-1	once	TRBD1	TRBV4-1	TGCGCCAGCAGCCAAGATCGGGACAGGGGATGGGGGAACACTGAAGCTTTCTTT	CASSQDRDRGWGNTEAFF
TRBJ2-2	.	TRBD2	TRBV2	TGTGCCAGCAGTGAGCCCCTAGCGGGGTTCACCGGGGAGCTGTTTTTT	CASSEPLAGFTGELFF
TRBJ2-2	.	.	TRBV7-6	TGTGCCAGCAGCCCTTGGGCAGGGACTTCCGGGGAGCTGTTTTTT	CASSPWAGTSGELFF
TRBJ2-7	.	TRBD2	TRBV6-6	TGTGCCAGCAGTTACCGTAGCGGGAGGGGGGCCTACGAGCAGTACTTC	CASSYRSGRGAYEQYF
TRBJ2-7	.	.	TRBV2	TGTGCCAGCAGAAGAGCCCAAAAATCCCACGAGCAGTACTTC	CASRRAQKSHEQYF
TRBJ2-6	.	TRBD1	TRBV30	TGTGCCGTGCTGCCGCTACAGGGGAAGATACACTCTGGGGCCAACGTCCTGACTTTC	CAVLPLQGKIHSGANVLTF
TRBJ1-2	.	TRBD1	TRBV5-6	TGTGCCAGCAGCTTGCCAGGGGGCAGGGGCTACACCTTC	CASSLPGGRGYTF
TRBJ1-6	.	TRBD1	TRBV6-5	TGTGCCAGCAGTTACCTGACAGGGGGCTTGAATTCACCCCTCCACTTT	CASSYLTGGLNSPLHF
TRBJ2-1	.	TRBD1	TRBV9	TGTGCCAGCAGCAAAAGACAGGGGGGAAACAATGAGCAGTTCTTC	CASSKRQGGNNEQFF
TRBJ2-1	once	.	TRBV18	TGTGCCAGCTCACCAGCCCACTTGTCCTCCTACAATGAGCAGTTCTTC	CASSPAHLSSYNEQFF
TRBJ1-2	.	.	TRBV10-3	TGTGCCATCAGTGACCTTGTGGAGGGAAAAGGCTATGGCTACACCTTC	CAISDLVEGKGYGYTF
TRBJ1-1	.	.	TRBV28	TGTGCCAGCAGTCTGGGGCAGACTGAAGCTTTCTTT	CASSLGQTEAFF
TRBJ1-5	.	.	TRBV5-1	TGCGCCAGCAGCTTGGGTGATCTGGGCGAATGGCAGCCCCAGCATTTT	CASSLGDLGEWQPQHF